The 3 T cell receptor beta chains presented below share a single source sample, sequenced in a study of T-cell memory formation after mild COVID-19. MiXCR was run by TCRdb on the 5' RACE reads, yielding one entry per CDR3 protein. This repertoire shows a few hundred thousand distinct CDR3 sequences, approximately 27% found once; its top ten account for roughly 14%. The specimen sequenced was PBMCs or a T cell subset sorted from them (not recorded which). Receptors originate from an adult woman who had mild COVID-19 (a few samples of this study predate the infection). Cell type and time point are not known.

This clonotype was counted a few times. The chain combines TRBV24-1 with TRBJ2-3; D is unclear. Germline V lookup: CDR1 KGHDR, CDR2 SFDVKD. V lost 1 base and J 7 bases, leaving 2 bases between the germline ends. This CDR3 has 11 amino acids. The CDR3 sequence is CATSDLNTQYF. Here the CDR3 DNA reads TGTGCCACCAGTGATTTAAATACGCAGTATTTT.

In its sample, this clonotype was seen once. The gene calls are TRBV9 and TRBJ2-5; weak D call: TRBD2 (6 bases). This CDR3 region has 15 residues. Germline V gene data show CDR1 as SGDLS and CDR2 as YYNGEE. The germline V and J ends were trimmed by 0 bases and 2 bases, with 11 bases remaining between them. CDR3 region: CASSVAAGMQETQYF. The DNA for the CDR3 is TGTGCCAGCAGCGTAGCGGCGGGAATGCAAGAGACCCAGTACTTC.

The rearrangement joins TRBV5-1 to TRBJ2-2; 8 nucleotides align to TRBD1. The CDR3 covers 16 residues. V lost 3 bases and J lost 6; bases outside the gene matches: 10. Per the germline V gene, CDR1 is SGHRS and CDR2 is YFSETQ. The CDR3 region has the DNA TGCGCCAGCAGCTCCGGGACAGGAATCATGGCCGGGGAGCTGTTTTTT. This encodes CASSSGTGIMAGELFF. Full variable domain (remainder filled in from reference TRBV5-1 and TRBJ2-2): KAGVTQTPRYLIKTRGQQVTLSCSPISGHRSVSWYQQTPGQGLQFLFEYFSETQRNKGNFPGRFSGRQFSNSRSEMNVSTLELGDSALYLCASSSGTGIMAGELFFGEGSRLTVL.